What follows is one TCR beta chain and its context. TCRdb called the multiplex PCR reads again in MiXCR, with one record for every CDR3 protein. This sample has around 17,000 distinct CDR3 sequences; about 45% occur once, and the top ten carry 13%. Trimming left V 2 bases short and J 5 bases short, with 12 bases between. The CDR3 covers 14 residues. Germline CDR1 and CDR2: MNHNY and SVGAGI (reference sequence). The data stem from a study of breast tumors, draining lymph nodes, adjacent tissues. This TCR was recovered from a female donor with breast cancer. Some clones in this sample may be carry-over from other donors' samples. Source material: tumor-adjacent breast tissue. The V and J genes are TRBV6-6 and TRBJ1-2, with D possibly TRBD1 on 5 matching bases. CDR3 sequence: CASSYGASPYGYTF. The CDR3 DNA follows: TGTGCCAGCAGTTACGGGGCATCCCCTTATGGCTACACCTTC.